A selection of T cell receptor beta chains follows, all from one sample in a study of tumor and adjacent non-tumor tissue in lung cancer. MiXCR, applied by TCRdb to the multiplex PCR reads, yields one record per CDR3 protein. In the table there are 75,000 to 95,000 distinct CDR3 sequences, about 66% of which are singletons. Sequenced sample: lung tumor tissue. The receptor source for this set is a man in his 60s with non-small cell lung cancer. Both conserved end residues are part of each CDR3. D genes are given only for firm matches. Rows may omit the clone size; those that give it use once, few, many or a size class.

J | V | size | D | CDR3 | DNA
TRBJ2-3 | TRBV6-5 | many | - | CASSPGGNTQYF | TGTGCCAGCAGTCCAGGGGGGAATACGCAGTATTTT
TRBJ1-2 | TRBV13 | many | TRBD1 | CASSSEGGQASGYTF | TGTGCCAGCAGCTCCGAAGGGGGACAGGCGAGTGGCTACACCTTC
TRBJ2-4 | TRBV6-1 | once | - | CASSMGHRDLAKNIQYF | TGTGCCAGCAGTATGGGACATAGGGATTTAGCCAAAAACATTCAGTACTTC
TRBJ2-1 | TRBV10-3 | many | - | CAIGEGFDNEQFF | TGTGCCATCGGCGAGGGATTTGACAATGAGCAGTTCTTC
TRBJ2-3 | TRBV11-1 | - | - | CVSSLRGRERRTDTQYF | TGTGTCAGCAGCTTGCGGGGCAGGGAAAGGAGAACAGATACGCAGTATTTT
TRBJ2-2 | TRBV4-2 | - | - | CASSRDSNENTGELFF | TGTGCCAGCAGCCGCGACAGTAACGAGAATACCGGGGAGCTGTTTTTT
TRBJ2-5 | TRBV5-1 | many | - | CATAPTGIQETQYF | TGCGCCACTGCCCCGACAGGAATCCAAGAGACCCAGTACTTC
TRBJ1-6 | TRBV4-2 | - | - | CASSQEGATYNSPLHF | TGTGCCAGCAGTCAAGAAGGTGCCACCTATAATTCACCCCTCCACTTT
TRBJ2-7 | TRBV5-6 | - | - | CVSSLLSGVDEQYF | TGTGTCAGCAGCTTGTTATCGGGAGTAGACGAGCAATACTTC
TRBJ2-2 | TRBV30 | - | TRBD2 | CAWSVKGTSGELFF | TGTGCCTGGAGTGTCAAGGGGACTAGCGGGGAGCTGTTTTTT
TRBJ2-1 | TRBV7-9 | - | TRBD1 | CASRTTGVNEQLF | TGTGCCAGCAGAACAACAGGGGTAAATGAGCAGCTCTTC
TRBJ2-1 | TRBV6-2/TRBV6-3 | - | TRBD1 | CASSSRDSYNEQFF | TGCGCCAGTAGCTCCCGGGACAGTTACAATGAGCAGTTCTTC
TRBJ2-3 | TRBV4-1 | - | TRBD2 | CSSSRVAGGFTDTQYF | TGCTCCAGCAGCCGGGTAGCGGGGGGATTCACAGATACGCAGTATTTC
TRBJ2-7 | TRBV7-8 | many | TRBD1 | CASSPETGSSYEQYF | TGTGCCAGCAGCCCAGAGACAGGGAGCTCCTACGAGCAGTACTTC
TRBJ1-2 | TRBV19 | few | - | CASNKRYPPGTGYTF | TGTGCCAGTAATAAGCGTTACCCCCCCGGAACAGGCTACACCTTC
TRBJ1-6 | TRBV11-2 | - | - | CSSTPRGAGANSPLHF | TGTTCCAGCACTCCACGGGGTGCAGGGGCAAATTCACCCCTCCACTTT
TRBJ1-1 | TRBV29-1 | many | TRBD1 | CSAAAGTARNTEAFF | TGCAGCGCTGCTGCCGGGACAGCTCGGAACACTGAAGCTTTCTTT
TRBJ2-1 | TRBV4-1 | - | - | CAISQRSSSYNQQFF | TGCGCCATCAGCCAGAGGTCCAGCTCCTACAATCAGCAGTTCTTC
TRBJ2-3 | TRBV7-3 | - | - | CASSLYPKDTQYF | TGTGCCAGCAGCTTATACCCGAAGGATACGCAGTATTTT
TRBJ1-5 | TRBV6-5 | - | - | CVSSPRYSNQPQHF | TGTGTCAGCAGTCCTCGATATAGCAATCAGCCCCAGCACTTT
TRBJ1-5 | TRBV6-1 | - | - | CVSSPGSPNQLQHF | TGTGTCAGCAGTCCAGGGTCTCCCAATCAGCTCCAGCATTTT
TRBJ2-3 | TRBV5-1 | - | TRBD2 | CASSTGLAGTTSTDTQYF | TGCGCCAGCAGCACGGGACTAGCGGGTACAACTAGCACAGATACGCAGTATTTT
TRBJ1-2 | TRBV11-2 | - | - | CACSASAGVCGYNF | TGTGCCTGCAGCGCAAGTGCGGGGGTCTGTGGCTACAACTTC
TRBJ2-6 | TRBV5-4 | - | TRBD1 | CASSYRGRTPGVNVLTF | TGTGCCAGCAGCTACAGGGGGCGCACGCCTGGGGTCAACGTCCTGACTTTC
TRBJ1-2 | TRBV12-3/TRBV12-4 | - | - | CASRPRTEGATGYTF | TGTGCCAGCAGACCGCGGACAGAGGGTGCGACTGGCTACACCTTC
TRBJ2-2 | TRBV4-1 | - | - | CASSHPETWNTGELFF | TGCGCCAGCAGTCACCCCGAGACTTGGAACACCGGGGAGCTGTTTTTT
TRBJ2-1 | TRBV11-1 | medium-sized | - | CASSEQSRNEQFF | TGTGCCAGCAGCGAACAGAGCCGCAATGAGCAGTTCTTC
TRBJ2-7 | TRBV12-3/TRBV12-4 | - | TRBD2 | CGSFAGDVADPTKKQYF | TGTGGCAGTTTCGCGGGGGACGTAGCGGACCCCACTAAAAAGCAGTACTTC
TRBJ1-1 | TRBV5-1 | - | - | CASSNSSLWGAFF | TGCGCCAGCAGCAACTCCTCACTATGGGGAGCTTTCTTT
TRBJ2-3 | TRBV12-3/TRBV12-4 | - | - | CTSSLSSGTDTQYF | TGTACCAGTAGTTTGTCTAGCGGCACAGATACGCAGTATTTT
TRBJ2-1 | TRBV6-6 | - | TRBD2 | CASNNKVVAGEGYNEQFF | TGTGCCAGCAATAACAAGGTGGTAGCGGGAGAGGGCTACAATGAGCAGTTCTTC
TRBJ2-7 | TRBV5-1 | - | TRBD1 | CASSLGQTYGQYF | TGCGCCAGCTCACTGGGACAGACCTACGGGCAGTACTTC
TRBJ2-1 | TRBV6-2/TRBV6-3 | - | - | CASTSPGGVYYNEQFF | TGTGCCAGCACATCCCCCGGGGGTGTATACTACAATGAGCAGTTCTTC
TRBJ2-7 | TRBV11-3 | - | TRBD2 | CDSRRACGSTYEQYF | TGTGACAGTAGGAGGGCTTGCGGGAGCACCTACGAGCAGTACTTC
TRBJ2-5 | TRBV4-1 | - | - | CASSQGGSRETLYF | TGCGCCAGTAGCCAAGGTGGTAGCAGGGAGACCCTGTACTTC
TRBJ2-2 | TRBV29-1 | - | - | CSVNVVGQTGELFF | TGCAGCGTTAATGTTGTAGGGCAGACCGGGGAGCTGTTTTTT
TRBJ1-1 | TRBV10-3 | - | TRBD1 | CTTGGIAPATEAFF | TGTACCACAGGGGGCATTGCTCCTGCCACTGAAGCTTTCTTT
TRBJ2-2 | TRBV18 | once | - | CASSPSLELFF | TGTGCCAGCTCACCTTCACTAGAGCTGTTTTTT
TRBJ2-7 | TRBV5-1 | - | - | CASSSQGSNEQYF | TGCGCCAGCAGCTCTCAGGGATCCAACGAGCAGTACTTC
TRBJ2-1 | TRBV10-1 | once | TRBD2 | CASSEYLAGAYNAQFF | TGCGCCAGCAGTGAGTATCTAGCGGGGGCTTACAATGCGCAGTTCTTC
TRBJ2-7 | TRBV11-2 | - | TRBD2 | CASSSALGLAGGPMVQYF | TGTGCCAGCAGCTCCGCTTTGGGACTAGCGGGAGGGCCAATGGTGCAGTACTTC
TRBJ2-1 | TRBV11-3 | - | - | CASILQNYEQFF | TGTGCCAGCATCTTACAGAACTATGAACAGTTTTTC
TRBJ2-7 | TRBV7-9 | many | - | CASSVQTAQQYF | TGTGCCAGCAGCGTCCAGACAGCCCAGCAGTACTTC
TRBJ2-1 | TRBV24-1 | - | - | CATSDGCTNEQFF | TGTGCCACCAGTGATGGGTGTACGAATGAGCAATTCTTC
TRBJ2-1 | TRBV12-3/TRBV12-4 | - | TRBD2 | CANSSGTSGIEQFF | TGTGCCAACAGTTCCGGGACTAGCGGCATTGAGCAGTTCTTC
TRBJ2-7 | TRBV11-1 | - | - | CASSLLGGYGQYF | TGTGCCAGCAGCCTACTCGGCGGTTACGGGCAGTACTTC
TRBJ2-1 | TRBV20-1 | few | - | CSARGIAEDYNEQFF | TGCAGTGCTAGAGGGATAGCGGAAGATTACAATGAGCAGTTCTTC
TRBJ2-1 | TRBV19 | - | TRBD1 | CASSRRTGENEQFF | TGTGCCAGTAGTAGAAGGACAGGGGAAAATGAGCAGTTCTTC
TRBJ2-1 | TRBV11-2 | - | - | CASSPLKGQFF | TGTGCCAGCAGCCCCCTAAAAGGGCAGTTCTTC
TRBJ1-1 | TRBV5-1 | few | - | CASSLEGTLLNTEAFF | TGCGCCAGCAGCTTGGAAGGGACTCTTTTGAACACTGAAGCTTTCTTT
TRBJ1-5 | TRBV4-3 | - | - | CTSSQDCGGRVKPQHF | TGCACCAGCAGCCAAGATTGTGGGGGGCGGGTGAAGCCCCAGCATTTT
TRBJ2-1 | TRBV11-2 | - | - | CASSTTRERARSAYEQFF | TGTGCCAGCAGCACCACTAGAGAGAGGGCCCGATCTGCTTATGAGCAGTTCTTC
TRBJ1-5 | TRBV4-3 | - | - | CAISQDWGGWVEPRHF | TGCGCCATCAGCCAAGATTGGGGGGGGTGGGTGGAGCCCCGGCATTTT